This TCR beta chain came from a study of OX40 agonist ivuxolimab in advanced cancers. With 0 bases clipped from V and 2 bases from J, the junction kept 6 bases outside the gene matches. Germline V gene lookup returns CDR1 SGHDT and CDR2 YYEEEE. The CDR3 is 16 amino acids. Sequencing was performed with immunoSEQ multiplex PCR; in TCRdb, only in-frame clones are kept and a portion is missing. The table lists 20,000 to 25,000 clones, 80% to 85% of them singletons, with around 14% in the top ten. In regard to this clone: Other DNA sequences in the same sample also yield this CDR3.

This material consisted of CD4+ or CD8+ T cells sorted from blood, taken in a trial of the OX40 agonist ivuxolimab. The V call is TRBV5-6, the J call TRBJ2-3; 7 bases fit TRBD2. The receptor was isolated from an adult with an advanced solid tumor such as melanoma, head and neck, liver or kidney cancer. CDR3 sequence reads: CASSLARLADTDTQYF. DNA of the CDR3: TGTGCCAGCAGCTTGGCCCGGCTAGCGGACACAGATACGCAGTATTTT.